This T cell receptor (beta chain) is from a study of control samples from healthy donors and cancer patients. Libraries were prepared by immunoSEQ multiplex PCR; TCRdb keeps only in-frame clonotypes and omits some of them. Of fewer than 200,000 clones listed, around 88% are singletons. CDR1 is SGHRS, CDR2 YFSETQ, per germline. V shed 5 bases and J shed 0 bases, with 9 bases lying between them. This CDR3 is built from 13 residues. Sequencing used blood. The TCR originated in a woman younger than 45 in good health. The chain links TRBV5-1 to TRBJ2-7; D may be TRBD1 or TRBD2 (5 bases each). The CDR3 DNA is TGCGCCAGCAGTGAGGGGAACTCCTACGAGCAGTACTTC. It codes for CASSEGNSYEQYF.